These T cell receptor beta chains were read from a single sample in a study of shared clonotypes between healthy human individuals. Libraries were prepared by immunoSEQ multiplex PCR; TCRdb keeps only in-frame clonotypes and omits some of them. This table holds roughly 2.4 million clones, almost 96% found once. Sequencing was done on a sample of naive CD4+ T cells sorted from blood. The receptor set was obtained from a young man in good health. The CDR3 runs from the conserved cysteine through the conserved F or W. Fields, in order: J gene, V gene, clone size, D gene, CDR3 DNA, CDR3 protein. A D gene is named only where the DNA matches it firmly. A row's size may be missing; if present it is once, few, many or a size class.

j_gene: TRBJ2-6
v_gene: TRBV5-4
abundance: -
d_gene: -
CDR3nt: TGTGCCAGCAGCCCCGCGGCGGGCTCTGGGGCCAACGTCCTGACTTTC
CDR3aa: CASSPAAGSGANVLTF

j_gene: TRBJ2-6
v_gene: TRBV19
abundance: -
d_gene: -
CDR3nt: TGTGCCAGTAGTATTTCCGGTGGGGCCAACGTCCTGACTTTC
CDR3aa: CASSISGGANVLTF

j_gene: TRBJ2-1
v_gene: TRBV7-8
abundance: -
d_gene: -
CDR3nt: TGTGCCAGCAGCCTAAGACTGGAATCCTACAATGAGCAGTTCTTC
CDR3aa: CASSLRLESYNEQFF

j_gene: TRBJ2-1
v_gene: TRBV12-5
abundance: -
d_gene: -
CDR3nt: TGTGCTAGTGGTTTGTGGAACAATGAGCAGTTCTTC
CDR3aa: CASGLWNNEQFF

j_gene: TRBJ1-2
v_gene: TRBV9
abundance: once
d_gene: TRBD1
CDR3nt: TGTGCCAGCAGCGTAGAGGGGGCAAGTTATGGCTACACCTTC
CDR3aa: CASSVEGASYGYTF

j_gene: TRBJ1-6
v_gene: TRBV29-1
abundance: -
d_gene: TRBD1
CDR3nt: TGCAGCGTCGCAGGGGGCAGGGATTCACCCCTCCACTTT
CDR3aa: CSVAGGRDSPLHF

j_gene: TRBJ2-5
v_gene: TRBV12-5
abundance: -
d_gene: -
CDR3nt: TGTGCTAGTGGTTTTGACTCCTGGGGAAACCCCCAAGAGACCCAGTACTTC
CDR3aa: CASGFDSWGNPQETQYF

j_gene: TRBJ2-7
v_gene: TRBV6-5
abundance: -
d_gene: -
CDR3nt: TGTGCCAGCAGTTCACGGCCTTCCTACGAGCAGTACTTC
CDR3aa: CASSSRPSYEQYF

j_gene: TRBJ2-1
v_gene: TRBV7-8
abundance: -
d_gene: -
CDR3nt: TGTGCCAGCAGCTTAGCGGTGGGCGTCCTACCCCAGTTCTTC
CDR3aa: CASSLAVGVLPQFF

j_gene: TRBJ1-5
v_gene: TRBV28
abundance: -
d_gene: -
CDR3nt: TGTGCCAGCAGTTTACGACTACTAAACAGCAATCAGCCCCAGCATTTT
CDR3aa: CASSLRLLNSNQPQHF

j_gene: TRBJ1-3
v_gene: TRBV30
abundance: -
d_gene: -
CDR3nt: TGTGCCTGGGGTCCATCGGGAAACACCATATATTTT
CDR3aa: CAWGPSGNTIYF

j_gene: TRBJ1-4
v_gene: TRBV6-6
abundance: -
d_gene: -
CDR3nt: TGTGCCAGCACTGAACCTAATGAAAAACTGTTTTTT
CDR3aa: CASTEPNEKLFF

j_gene: TRBJ1-1
v_gene: TRBV7-9
abundance: once
d_gene: -
CDR3nt: TGTGCCAGCAGCTTAGGGGTGGGTAGCACTGAAGCTTTCTTT
CDR3aa: CASSLGVGSTEAFF

j_gene: TRBJ2-3
v_gene: TRBV7-2
abundance: -
d_gene: -
CDR3nt: TGTGCCAGCAGCTTAGAGCGGGGTTGGGGGGGCGGCACAGATACGCAGTATTTT
CDR3aa: CASSLERGWGGGTDTQYF

j_gene: TRBJ2-7
v_gene: TRBV27
abundance: -
d_gene: -
CDR3nt: TGTGCCAGTAGTAAGGACATTGTCTACGAGCAGTACTTC
CDR3aa: CASSKDIVYEQYF

j_gene: TRBJ2-1
v_gene: TRBV6-1
abundance: -
d_gene: -
CDR3nt: TGTGCCAGCAGTGAAGCGAGGGCCGGCTACAATGAGCAGTTCTTC
CDR3aa: CASSEARAGYNEQFF

j_gene: TRBJ2-1
v_gene: TRBV25-1
abundance: -
d_gene: TRBD2
CDR3nt: TGTGCCAGCATAGGACCTAGCGGGATCTCCTACAATGAGCAGTTCTTC
CDR3aa: CASIGPSGISYNEQFF

j_gene: TRBJ2-3
v_gene: TRBV5-4
abundance: -
d_gene: -
CDR3nt: TGTGCCAGCAGCGCGCAGGCTACCCAGGGGACAGATACGCAGTATTTT
CDR3aa: CASSAQATQGTDTQYF

j_gene: TRBJ2-2
v_gene: TRBV28
abundance: -
d_gene: -
CDR3nt: TGTGCCAGCAGTTTAATTGGCAGGGTAGACACCGGGGAGCTGTTTTTT
CDR3aa: CASSLIGRVDTGELFF

j_gene: TRBJ1-6
v_gene: TRBV5-1
abundance: -
d_gene: TRBD1
CDR3nt: TGCGCCAGCAGCGCCGACAGGGAAGTGTCACCCCTCCACTTT
CDR3aa: CASSADREVSPLHF

j_gene: TRBJ2-2
v_gene: TRBV6-5
abundance: -
d_gene: TRBD1
CDR3nt: TGTGCCAGCAGCAGACAGGGGGCGAAACCCGGGGAGCTGTTTTTT
CDR3aa: CASSRQGAKPGELFF

j_gene: TRBJ1-1
v_gene: TRBV19
abundance: -
d_gene: TRBD1
CDR3nt: TGTGCCAGTAGCACTGACAGGGGGTCGGGTACTGAAGCTTTCTTT
CDR3aa: CASSTDRGSGTEAFF

j_gene: TRBJ2-1
v_gene: TRBV11-1
abundance: -
d_gene: TRBD1
CDR3nt: TGTGCCAGCAGCCCAGACAGGGGGCTCTATGAGCAGTTCTTC
CDR3aa: CASSPDRGLYEQFF

j_gene: TRBJ1-1
v_gene: TRBV6-5
abundance: -
d_gene: -
CDR3nt: TGTGCCAGCAGTTACAAAGAGAACACTGAAGCTTTCTTT
CDR3aa: CASSYKENTEAFF

j_gene: TRBJ2-5
v_gene: TRBV5-4
abundance: -
d_gene: -
CDR3nt: TGTGCCAGCAGCTTCGACCGGCCACGGGGCCAAGAGACCCAGTACTTC
CDR3aa: CASSFDRPRGQETQYF

j_gene: TRBJ2-3
v_gene: TRBV6-6
abundance: -
d_gene: -
CDR3nt: TGTGCCAGCAGTTACCTCTGGGATACGCAGTATTTT
CDR3aa: CASSYLWDTQYF

j_gene: TRBJ2-7
v_gene: TRBV28
abundance: -
d_gene: TRBD1
CDR3nt: TGTGCCAGCATGAGTCCGGGACAGGGTTACTACGAGCAGTACTTC
CDR3aa: CASMSPGQGYYEQYF

j_gene: TRBJ2-5
v_gene: TRBV7-9
abundance: -
d_gene: -
CDR3nt: TGTGCCAGCAGCTTAGACCCGATGGTTCAAGAGACCCAGTACTTC
CDR3aa: CASSLDPMVQETQYF

j_gene: TRBJ2-2
v_gene: TRBV10-1
abundance: -
d_gene: TRBD2
CDR3nt: TGCGCCAGCAGCAGACTAGCGGGGAACACCGGGGAGCTGTTTTTT
CDR3aa: CASSRLAGNTGELFF

j_gene: TRBJ2-5
v_gene: TRBV4-1
abundance: -
d_gene: -
CDR3nt: TGCGCCAGCAGCCAAGTTGGGGCTCAAGAGACCCAGTACTTC
CDR3aa: CASSQVGAQETQYF

j_gene: TRBJ2-7
v_gene: TRBV19
abundance: -
d_gene: TRBD1
CDR3nt: TGTGCCAGTAGGCCCGGACAGGGGAATACCTACGAGCAGTACTTC
CDR3aa: CASRPGQGNTYEQYF

j_gene: TRBJ2-3
v_gene: TRBV9
abundance: -
d_gene: -
CDR3nt: TGTGCCAGCAGCGAGTTTCCGGGACGGGACGAATTTTTCACTAGCACAGATACGCAGTATTTT
CDR3aa: CASSEFPGRDEFFTSTDTQYF

j_gene: TRBJ1-2
v_gene: TRBV30
abundance: -
d_gene: TRBD1
CDR3nt: TGTGCCTGGACTTGGACAGGGGGCAAACGTGGCTACACCTTC
CDR3aa: CAWTWTGGKRGYTF

j_gene: TRBJ2-1
v_gene: TRBV5-1
abundance: -
d_gene: TRBD2
CDR3nt: TGCGCCAGCAGCCCAGCGGGGGCAGGTGTGGGAAGTGAGCAGTTCTTC
CDR3aa: CASSPAGAGVGSEQFF

j_gene: TRBJ1-2
v_gene: TRBV5-6
abundance: -
d_gene: TRBD1
CDR3nt: TGTGCCAGCAACCTCGACAGGGTTAGACCCTATGGCTACACCTTC
CDR3aa: CASNLDRVRPYGYTF

j_gene: TRBJ2-1
v_gene: TRBV19
abundance: -
d_gene: TRBD2
CDR3nt: TGTGCCAGTAGTATAGACTCCCTAGCGGGAGTTGGGTACAATGAGCAGTTCTTC
CDR3aa: CASSIDSLAGVGYNEQFF

j_gene: TRBJ2-2
v_gene: TRBV18
abundance: -
d_gene: -
CDR3nt: TGTGCCAGCTCACCGACGGCCGGTCCCGGGGAGCTGTTTTTT
CDR3aa: CASSPTAGPGELFF

j_gene: TRBJ1-2
v_gene: TRBV6-1
abundance: -
d_gene: -
CDR3nt: TGTGCCAGCAGTATACAGGGATCAACTAGCTATGGCTACACCTTC
CDR3aa: CASSIQGSTSYGYTF

j_gene: TRBJ1-2
v_gene: TRBV2
abundance: -
d_gene: -
CDR3nt: TGTGCCAGCAGTGAAGGTCAACTTAGAGGGTATGGCTACACCTTC
CDR3aa: CASSEGQLRGYGYTF

j_gene: TRBJ2-1
v_gene: TRBV7-9
abundance: once
d_gene: -
CDR3nt: TGTGCCAGCAGCACCCGTGAGAGCTCCTACAATGAGCAGTTCTTC
CDR3aa: CASSTRESSYNEQFF

j_gene: TRBJ1-5
v_gene: TRBV28
abundance: few
d_gene: TRBD1
CDR3nt: TGTGCCAGCAGTCTATTGACTCAGGGGGATCAGCCCCAGCATTTT
CDR3aa: CASSLLTQGDQPQHF

j_gene: TRBJ2-3
v_gene: TRBV5-6
abundance: -
d_gene: -
CDR3nt: TGTGCCAGCAGCTTTTCAGGGCGGCGCACAGATACGCAGTATTTT
CDR3aa: CASSFSGRRTDTQYF

j_gene: TRBJ2-5
v_gene: TRBV7-8
abundance: -
d_gene: -
CDR3nt: TGTGCCAGCAGCTTACGGGAAAGGCAAGAGACCCAGTACTTC
CDR3aa: CASSLRERQETQYF

j_gene: TRBJ2-3
v_gene: TRBV5-1
abundance: -
d_gene: TRBD1
CDR3nt: TGCGCCAGCAGGAGGGACAGAAGCACAGATACGCAGTATTTT
CDR3aa: CASRRDRSTDTQYF

j_gene: TRBJ2-7
v_gene: TRBV19
abundance: -
d_gene: TRBD2
CDR3nt: TGTGCCAGTACCAGACTAGCGGGAGGAAGCGAGCAGTACTTC
CDR3aa: CASTRLAGGSEQYF

j_gene: TRBJ1-3
v_gene: TRBV7-2
abundance: -
d_gene: TRBD1
CDR3nt: TGTGCCAGCAGCCCGAAGACAGGGATCTTCTCTGGAAACACCATATATTTT
CDR3aa: CASSPKTGIFSGNTIYF

j_gene: TRBJ1-6
v_gene: TRBV10-3
abundance: -
d_gene: TRBD1
CDR3nt: TGTGCCATCCGGGACAGTGGTGTTTCACCCCTCCACTTT
CDR3aa: CAIRDSGVSPLHF

j_gene: TRBJ2-7
v_gene: TRBV2
abundance: -
d_gene: TRBD1
CDR3nt: TGTGCCAGCAGGACCGGGACAGGTACCTACGAGCAGTACTTC
CDR3aa: CASRTGTGTYEQYF

j_gene: TRBJ1-3
v_gene: TRBV2
abundance: -
d_gene: -
CDR3nt: TGTGCCAGCAGTTCACAGATGGGCTCTGGAAACACCATATATTTT
CDR3aa: CASSSQMGSGNTIYF

j_gene: TRBJ2-5
v_gene: TRBV7-2
abundance: once
d_gene: -
CDR3nt: TGTGCCAGCAGCTTAAGTGGACCCGGGTCCCGGGGTGAGTCGGAGACCCAGTACTTC
CDR3aa: CASSLSGPGSRGESETQYF

j_gene: TRBJ2-7
v_gene: TRBV7-2
abundance: once
d_gene: TRBD1
CDR3nt: TGTGCCAGCAGCTCGACAGGGTCCGGCGCCGAGCAGTACTTC
CDR3aa: CASSSTGSGAEQYF

j_gene: TRBJ1-6
v_gene: TRBV28
abundance: -
d_gene: TRBD1
CDR3nt: TGTGCCAGCAGTTCCCTACAAACAGGGGCGATCTATAATTCACCCCTCCACTTT
CDR3aa: CASSSLQTGAIYNSPLHF

j_gene: TRBJ2-3
v_gene: TRBV5-4
abundance: -
d_gene: -
CDR3nt: TGTGCCAGCAGCTTGGGGGGCACTAAACGTTCAGATACGCAGTATTTT
CDR3aa: CASSLGGTKRSDTQYF

j_gene: TRBJ2-1
v_gene: TRBV7-2
abundance: -
d_gene: -
CDR3nt: TGTGCCAGCAGCTTCGATGGAGGAAGGTCCTACAATGAGCAGTTCTTC
CDR3aa: CASSFDGGRSYNEQFF

j_gene: TRBJ2-1
v_gene: TRBV11-3
abundance: -
d_gene: TRBD2
CDR3nt: TGTGCCAGCAGCTCCGGGACTAGCGGGAGAGATTATGAGCAGTTCTTC
CDR3aa: CASSSGTSGRDYEQFF

j_gene: TRBJ1-1
v_gene: TRBV5-1
abundance: once
d_gene: -
CDR3nt: TGCGCCAGCAGCCAAGGTACAATGAACACTGAAGCTTTCTTT
CDR3aa: CASSQGTMNTEAFF

j_gene: TRBJ1-1
v_gene: TRBV5-6
abundance: once
d_gene: -
CDR3nt: TGTGCCAGCAGCTTGGGCTGGACATTGAACACTGAAGCTTTCTTT
CDR3aa: CASSLGWTLNTEAFF

j_gene: TRBJ1-1
v_gene: TRBV10-3
abundance: -
d_gene: TRBD1
CDR3nt: TGTGCCATCAAAGGGACAGGGGACACTGAAGCTTTCTTT
CDR3aa: CAIKGTGDTEAFF

j_gene: TRBJ2-3
v_gene: TRBV5-1
abundance: -
d_gene: TRBD2
CDR3nt: TGCGCCAGCAGCAGGAGTGGGGGAGGGTTACCAGATACGCAGTATTTT
CDR3aa: CASSRSGGGLPDTQYF

j_gene: TRBJ1-5
v_gene: TRBV12-5
abundance: -
d_gene: -
CDR3nt: TGTGCTAGTGGTTTGGGTCAGCCCCAGCATTTT
CDR3aa: CASGLGQPQHF